The 10 T cell receptor beta chains in this list originate from one sample, sequenced in a study of T-cell memory formation after mild COVID-19. TCRdb re-called the 5' RACE reads with MiXCR, one entry per CDR3 protein. This sample carries under 300,000 distinct CDR3 sequences, 8% to 9.5% of them seen once, and the ten largest clones take around a fifth. Sequencing was performed on PBMCs or a T cell subset sorted from them (not recorded which). The receptors were gathered from a man younger than 35 who had mild COVID-19 (a few samples of this study predate the infection). Cell type and time point are not known.

V is TRBV11-2 and J is TRBJ2-1; 7 bases fit TRBD2. The CDR3 covers 12 residues. Germline CDR1 SGHAT, CDR2 FQNNGV. V lost 5 bases and J lost 16; bases outside the gene matches: 11. CDR3 loop: CASSTRGGRRFF. The CDR3 nucleotides are TGTGCCAGCAGCACCCGCGGGGGTCGGCGCTTCTTC.

This clonotype was counted a few times. The chain recombines TRBV7-2 with TRBJ2-5; D could derive from TRBD1 or TRBD2 (5 bases each). The CDR3 length is 13 residues. Germline lookup yields CDR1 SGHTA and CDR2 FQGNSA. Trimming removed 5 bases from V and 6 bases from J, with 13 bases in between. The CDR3 DNA reads TGTGCCAGCAGCCCGTCGGGACGTCAGACCCAGTACTTC. Its translation: CASSPSGRQTQYF.

The V and J genes are TRBV20-1 and TRBJ2-3; D gene ambiguous. The CDR3 runs 14 residues. CDR1 is DFQATT and CDR2 is SNEGSKA in the germline V gene (reference sequence). The V end was cut by 5 bases, the J end by 0 bases, with 12 bases between. The CDR3 DNA reads TGCAGTGCTCACGACTGGCTCAGCACAGATACGCAGTATTTT. Its protein is CSAHDWLSTDTQYF.

The table lists this clonotype with many counts. This rearrangement joins TRBV7-9 to TRBJ1-3; the match to TRBD1 covers 10 bases. V shed 4 bases, J shed 4 bases, and the junction held 7 bases outside the gene matches. Germline V gives CDR1 SEHNR, CDR2 FQNEAQ (reference sequence). The CDR3 runs 16 residues. DNA for the CDR3: TGTGCCAGCAGCTCGACAGGGGGCGCGTCGGGAAACACCATATATTTT. Its translation is CASSSTGGASGNTIYF.

This chain joins TRBV6-5 and TRBJ2-7; possible D gene TRBD1, 6 bases. The germline CDR1 and CDR2 sequences are MNHEY and SVGAGI. Trimming pared 7 bases from V and 0 bases from J, leaving 16 bases between. CDR3 length equals 15 residues. The CDR3 bases are TGTGCCAGCACCAAGGGGGACATAGACTCCTACGAGCAGTACTTC. Translation gives CASTKGDIDSYEQYF.

Only a few counts were recorded for this clonotype. The chain carries TRBV5-5 and TRBJ1-5, with TRBD1 matching over 8 bases. The CDR3 length is 14 residues. Trimming at V came to 4 bases and at J to 4 bases, leaving 4 bases not matched to a gene. The germline gives CDR1 SGHKS, CDR2 YYEKEE (reference sequence). This CDR3 reads CASSQGQVNQPQHF. CDR3 nucleotides: TGTGCCAGCAGCCAGGGACAGGTTAATCAGCCCCAGCATTTT.

The chain has TRBV21-1 and TRBJ1-5; the D call TRBD1 from the table was never checked on the DNA. TRBV21-1 is classified as a pseudogene. The CDR3 has 17 amino acids. This CDR3 is CASSNGDSHPTGQPQHF. DNA for the CDR3: TGTGCCAGCAGCAACGGGGACAGTCATCCTACGGGGCAGCCCCAGCATTTT.

This clonotype was seen repeatedly, ten times or more. The rearrangement links TRBV12-3 or TRBV12-4 to TRBJ2-5, with unresolved D. The CDR3 consists of 13 residues. The ends were cut back, 3 bases at V and 9 bases at J, with 14 bases in the middle. CDR3 protein: CASSFSTYAAQYF. The CDR3 DNA reads TGTGCCAGCAGTTTCTCGACTTATGCGGCCCAGTACTTC.

The chain has TRBV5-1 and TRBJ2-1, with D tentatively TRBD2 (6 bases). The CDR3 consists of 13 residues. V dropped 6 bases and J dropped 10 bases, with 17 bases sitting between them. Germline-derived CDR1 and CDR2 are SGHRS and YFSETQ. For the CDR3, the DNA is TGCGCCAGCACCGGGACTTTAACGGGGGAGCAGTTCTTC. It is translated as CASTGTLTGEQFF.

This clonotype was counted only a few times. The chain carries TRBV10-3 and TRBJ2-7; D unclear. V was pared by 1 base and J by 12 bases, with 4 bases between. The germline V gene has CDR1 ENHRY and CDR2 SYGVKD. The CDR3 sequence is 9 residues long. CDR3 bases: TGTGCCATCAGTGAGTGGGGGTACGTC. Protein: CAISEWGYV.